The following is a T cell receptor (beta chain) sequence with its context. The table lists this clonotype with many counts. This clone's antigen is unknown. Per-base qualities were not stored, and no clone one base away is much larger. Libraries were made using PCR. Sequencing instrument: Illumina HiSeq 2500. To normalize quantification of the TCRbeta repertoire, the TCR libraries were built with molecular barcoding that relied on unique molecular identifiers. TCRdb passed the public sequencing reads through fastp at Q25 and MiXCR, retaining productive beta sequences. One record per CDR3 amino acid sequence lists the most common genes and DNA. This sample has hundreds of thousands of distinct CDR3 sequences in its table, and just under 8.5% of those were observed once. The leading ten clones occupy roughly 6% of the sample. The treatment or condition label for this specimen denotes: allogeneic hematopoietic cell transplantation with graft depleted of TCRalphabeta T cells and CD19 B cells. The children who served as transplant recipients had been given grafts of TCRalphabeta/CD19-depleted allogeneic hematopoietic cells.

The data were obtained in a study of T-cell reconstitution after alpha-beta-depleted transplantation in children (dated by TCRdb to 2016 to 2017). Turning to the overall study: Using TCR repertoire profiling, the study followed T-cell immune reconstitution in a quantitative way in children after TCRalphabeta/CD19-depleted allogeneic hematopoietic cell transplantation.

Trimming at the junction amounts to 1 base on V and 4 bases on J, and the germline ends lie 13 bases apart. The CDR3 runs 15 amino acids, cysteine and phenylalanine included. The DNA shown is the 45-base CDR3, in frame from base 1. Reading the germline V gene (reference sequence) gives CDR1 LGHDT and CDR2 YNNKEL. The paper's findings and limits, for the study overall: In some patients, the high TCRbeta diversity seen at day 60 was put down to recipient T cells and intrathymic progenitors that had survived conditioning. Over subsequent months, a decline in hyperexpanded clone frequencies was noted, and after one year, T-cell counts and TCRbeta diversity were mostly ascribed to newly produced T cells. About two months after transplant, the apparently early recovery of alphabetaT-cell counts reportedly depended on just several hundred clones that had expanded rapidly and came from non-depleted graft cells.

The receptor was isolated from a male patient aged 10-17 years who had a stem cell transplant for acute lymphoblastic leukemia, so the T cells may come from the graft donor. Here the sequenced sample was PBMCs, mostly from graft donor cells, taken 180 days after TCRalphabeta/CD19-depleted stem cell transplant. Recombination linked TRBV3-1 to TRBJ1-2, with the identity of the D gene unclear. The DNA is TGTGCCAGCAGCCAAGTTCACCTGATGAGCTATGGCTACACCTTC. This codes for CASSQVHLMSYGYTF.